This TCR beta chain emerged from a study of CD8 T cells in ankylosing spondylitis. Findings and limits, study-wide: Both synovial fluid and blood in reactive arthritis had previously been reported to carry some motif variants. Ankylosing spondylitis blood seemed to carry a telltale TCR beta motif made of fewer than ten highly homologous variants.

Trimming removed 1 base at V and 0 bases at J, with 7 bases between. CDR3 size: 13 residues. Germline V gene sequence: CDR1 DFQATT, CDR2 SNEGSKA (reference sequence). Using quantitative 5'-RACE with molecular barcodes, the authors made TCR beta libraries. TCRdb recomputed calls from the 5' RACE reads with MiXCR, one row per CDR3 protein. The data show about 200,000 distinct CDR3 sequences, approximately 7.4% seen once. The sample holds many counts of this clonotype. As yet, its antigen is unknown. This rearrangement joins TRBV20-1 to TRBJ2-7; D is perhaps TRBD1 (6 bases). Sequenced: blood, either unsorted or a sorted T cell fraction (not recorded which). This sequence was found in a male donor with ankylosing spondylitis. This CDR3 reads CSARGTDSYEQYF. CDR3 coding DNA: TGCAGTGCTAGAGGGACAGACTCCTACGAGCAGTACTTC.